This TCR beta chain was identified during a study of identical twins (dated by TCRdb to the mid-2010s). Regarding the research as a whole: TCR alpha and beta repertoires from monozygotic twins, unrelated adults of various ages and cord blood were deep-sequenced to test whether fetal clonotypes persist. To rule out contamination, replicate twin experiments were performed at different times with different library preparation protocols.

Libraries were built with 5' RACE. The instrument was an Illumina HiSeq 2000. A universal primer binding site was added through template switching, and the final cDNA carried a unique molecular identifier so that TCR cDNA molecules could be counted accurately. First-strand cDNA for TCR alpha and beta chains was synthesized from specific primers in the conserved constant-segment region. Each cDNA library was double barcoded, with a SMART-Mk sample barcode plus Illumina barcodes, to control for contamination. TruSeq adapter sequences along with Illumina sample barcodes were introduced in two successive PCR steps. Sequencing of the TCR alpha and beta cDNA libraries was done on the Illumina HiSeq platform using custom primers. The authors' analysis ran thus. MiGEC processed the raw reads to extract unique molecular identifiers, while MiXCR was used to determine the CDR3 positions. Recombination models were inferred per individual with the repgenHMM and IGoR tools using an EM algorithm. Shared clonotype analysis was performed with the tcR package in R, normalizing sharing by the product of cloneset sizes. To study raw recombination without the effects of thymic and clonal selection, out-of-frame nonproductive sequences were analyzed. Through fastp at Q25 and MiXCR, TCRdb rebuilt clones from the public reads, retaining in-frame beta chains. CDR3 protein sequences are deduplicated, and each keeps its most common genes and DNA. TCRdb, not the original authors, processed these V and J calls. This sample gives about 720,000 distinct CDR3 sequences in total; around 8.6% of them show up just once. The leading ten clones occupy 0.98% of the sample.

Every donor in the study was a healthy Caucasian. The twin cohort consisted of three pairs of female monozygotic twins, all aged roughly 18 to 30 years. RNA for TCR libraries was isolated from peripheral blood mononuclear cells. On the study overall, not on this receptor specifically: Compared with coincidental sharing between unrelated individuals, out-of-frame TCR alpha sequences shared between twins had an excess of sequences with low generation probability. Excess twin sharing in beta out-of-frame sequences was weaker because fewer shared sequences lowered the signal-to-noise ratio. In monozygotic twins, recombination models systematically underestimated out-of-frame TCR alpha sharing, but the models matched the sharing seen between unrelated individuals. Abundant cord blood beta clonotypes carried fewer insertions; young adult naive repertoires showed a weaker similar trend, while memory repertoires showed none. Invariant T cells such as MAIT and iNKT could partly confound zero-insertion analyses, though diverse VJ usage argued against this for most clonotypes. Conclusions relied on cross-sectional statistical analysis, since the same donors could not be followed over many years.

Comments on this clonotype: Its antigen target is currently unknown. One base away there is no much larger clone; base qualities are not given.

The same data also contributed to another study, on yellow fever vaccine responses in identical twins. The second study's paper adds: According to the authors, in identical twins the way T cells responded to vaccination appeared partly convergent and partly personalized. The study precisely tracked vaccine-responding T cell clones in identical twins.

The sample comprised PBMCs. This TCR was sampled from a woman aged 18-29 years in good health.

The nucleotides are TGTGCCAGCAGTTACACAGGGGGAAACGAGCAGTACTTC. Its translation is CASSYTGGNEQYF. This chain is built from TRBV6-6 and TRBJ2-7; 8 middle bases align to TRBD1. Germline trimming: 2 bases from V, 5 bases from J; junction bases outside gene matches: 2. For CDR1 and CDR2, the germline V gene (reference sequence) lists MNHNY and SVGAGI. The CDR3, from cysteine to phenylalanine, totals 13 residues. The read is trimmed to its CDR3 DNA, 39 bases read in frame from base 1.